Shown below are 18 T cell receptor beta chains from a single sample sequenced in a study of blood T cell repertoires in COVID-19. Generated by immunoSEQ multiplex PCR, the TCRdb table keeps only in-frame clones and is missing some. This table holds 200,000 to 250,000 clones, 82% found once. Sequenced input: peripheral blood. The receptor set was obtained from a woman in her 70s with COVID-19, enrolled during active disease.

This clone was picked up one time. The CDR3 protein is CASSLGALDTQYF. The CDR3, as DNA: TGCGCCAGCAGCTTGGGAGCCTTAGATACGCAGTATTTT. The chain is built from TRBV5-1 and TRBJ2-3; D not certain. This CDR3 region has 13 residues. Germline V gives CDR1 SGHRS, CDR2 YFSETQ. With 0 bases removed from V and 5 bases from J, the gap between germline ends came to 7 bases.

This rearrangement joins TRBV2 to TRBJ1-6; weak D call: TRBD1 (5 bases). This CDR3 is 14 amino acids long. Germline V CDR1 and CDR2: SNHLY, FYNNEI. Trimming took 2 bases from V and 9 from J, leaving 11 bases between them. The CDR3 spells CASSELGGGSPLHF. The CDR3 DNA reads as TGTGCCAGCAGTGAACTCGGGGGGGGTTCACCCCTCCACTTT.

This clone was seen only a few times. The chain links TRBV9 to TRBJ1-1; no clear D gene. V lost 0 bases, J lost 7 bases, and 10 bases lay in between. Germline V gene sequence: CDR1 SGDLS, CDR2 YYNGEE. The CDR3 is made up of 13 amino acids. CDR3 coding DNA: TGTGCCAGCAGCGTAGCCGTAGCGGGTGAAGCTTTCTTT. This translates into CASSVAVAGEAFF.

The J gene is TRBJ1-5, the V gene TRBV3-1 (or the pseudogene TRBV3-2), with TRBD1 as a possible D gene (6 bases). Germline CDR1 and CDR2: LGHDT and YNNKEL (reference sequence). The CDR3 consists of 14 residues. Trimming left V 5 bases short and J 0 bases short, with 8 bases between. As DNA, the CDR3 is TGTGCCAGCAGCGCACAGGGTAGCAATCAGCCCCAGCATTTT. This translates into CASSAQGSNQPQHF.

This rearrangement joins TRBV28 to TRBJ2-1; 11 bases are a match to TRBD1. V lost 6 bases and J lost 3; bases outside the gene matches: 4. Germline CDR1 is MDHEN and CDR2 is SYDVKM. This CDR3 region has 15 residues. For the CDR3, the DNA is TGTGCCAGCAGATCCGGGACAGGGGGCTACAATGAGCAGTTCTTC. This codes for CASRSGTGGYNEQFF. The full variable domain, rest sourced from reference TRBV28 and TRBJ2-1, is DVKVTQSSRYLVKRTGEKVFLECVQDMDHENMFWYRQDPGLGLRLIYFSYDVKMKEKGDIPEGYSVSREKKERFSLILESASTNQTSMYLCASRSGTGGYNEQFFGPGTRLTVL.

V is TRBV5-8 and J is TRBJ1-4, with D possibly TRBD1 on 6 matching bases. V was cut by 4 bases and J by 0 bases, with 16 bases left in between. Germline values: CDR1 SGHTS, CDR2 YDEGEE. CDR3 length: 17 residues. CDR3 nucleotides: TGTGCCAGCAGCCTAATACAGGGTCTTGCAACTAATGAAAAACTGTTTTTT. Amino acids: CASSLIQGLATNEKLFF.

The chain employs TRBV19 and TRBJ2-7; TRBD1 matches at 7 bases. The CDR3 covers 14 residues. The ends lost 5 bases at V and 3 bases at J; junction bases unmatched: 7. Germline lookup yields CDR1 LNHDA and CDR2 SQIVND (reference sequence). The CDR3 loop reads CASSQPGQNYEQYF. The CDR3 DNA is TGTGCCAGTAGTCAACCGGGACAGAACTACGAGCAGTACTTC.

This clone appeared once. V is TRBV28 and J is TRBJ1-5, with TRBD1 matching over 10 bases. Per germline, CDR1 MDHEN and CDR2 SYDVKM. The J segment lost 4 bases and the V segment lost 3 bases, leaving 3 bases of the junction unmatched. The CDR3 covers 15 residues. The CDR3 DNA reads TGTGCCAGCAGTTTCGAGGGACAGGGGAATCAGCCCCAGCATTTT. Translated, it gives CASSFEGQGNQPQHF.

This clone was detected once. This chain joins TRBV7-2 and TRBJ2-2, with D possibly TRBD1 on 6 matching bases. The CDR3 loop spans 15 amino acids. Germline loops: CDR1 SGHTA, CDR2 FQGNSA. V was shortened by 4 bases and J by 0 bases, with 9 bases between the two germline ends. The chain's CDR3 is CASSYRTANTGELFF. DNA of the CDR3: TGTGCCAGCAGCTACCGGACAGCGAACACCGGGGAGCTGTTTTTT.

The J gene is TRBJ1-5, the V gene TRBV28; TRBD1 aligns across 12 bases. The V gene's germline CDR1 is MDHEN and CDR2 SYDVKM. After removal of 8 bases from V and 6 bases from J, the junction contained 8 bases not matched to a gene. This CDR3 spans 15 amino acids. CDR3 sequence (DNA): TGTGCCAGCGGCTCCGGGACAGGGGGCAGTCAGCCCCAGCATTTT. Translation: CASGSGTGGSQPQHF. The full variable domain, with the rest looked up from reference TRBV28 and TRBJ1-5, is DVKVTQSSRYLVKRTGEKVFLECVQDMDHENMFWYRQDPGLGLRLIYFSYDVKMKEKGDIPEGYSVSREKKERFSLILESASTNQTSMYLCASGSGTGGSQPQHFGDGTRLSIL.

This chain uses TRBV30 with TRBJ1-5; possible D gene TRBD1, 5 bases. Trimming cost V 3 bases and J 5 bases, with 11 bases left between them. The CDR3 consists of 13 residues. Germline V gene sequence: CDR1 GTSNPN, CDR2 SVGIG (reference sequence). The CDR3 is CAWSGGGDQPQHF. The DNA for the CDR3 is TGTGCCTGGAGCGGGGGAGGGGATCAGCCCCAGCATTTT.

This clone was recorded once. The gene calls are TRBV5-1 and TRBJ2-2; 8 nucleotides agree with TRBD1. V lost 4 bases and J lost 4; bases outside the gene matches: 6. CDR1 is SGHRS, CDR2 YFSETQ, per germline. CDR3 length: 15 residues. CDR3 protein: CASSPPDRATGELFF. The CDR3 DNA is TGCGCCAGCAGCCCCCCGGACAGGGCCACCGGGGAGCTGTTTTTT.

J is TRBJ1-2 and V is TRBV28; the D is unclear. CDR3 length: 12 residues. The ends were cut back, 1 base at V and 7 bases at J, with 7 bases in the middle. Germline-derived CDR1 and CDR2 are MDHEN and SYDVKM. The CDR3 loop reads CASSLLEVGYTF. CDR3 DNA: TGTGCCAGCAGTTTATTGGAGGTTGGCTACACCTTC.

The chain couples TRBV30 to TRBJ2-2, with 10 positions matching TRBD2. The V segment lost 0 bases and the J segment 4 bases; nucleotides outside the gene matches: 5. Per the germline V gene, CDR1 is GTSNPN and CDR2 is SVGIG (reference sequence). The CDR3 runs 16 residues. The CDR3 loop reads CAWSVGLAGGTGELFF. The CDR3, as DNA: TGTGCCTGGAGTGTCGGGTTAGCGGGGGGCACCGGGGAGCTGTTTTTT.

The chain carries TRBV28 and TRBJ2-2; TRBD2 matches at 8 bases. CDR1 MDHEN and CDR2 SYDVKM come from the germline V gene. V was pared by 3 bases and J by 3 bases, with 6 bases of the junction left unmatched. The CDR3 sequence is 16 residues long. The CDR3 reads CASSFGTSGYTGELFF. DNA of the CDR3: TGTGCCAGCAGTTTCGGAACTAGCGGCTACACCGGGGAGCTGTTTTTT. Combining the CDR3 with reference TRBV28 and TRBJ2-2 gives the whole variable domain DVKVTQSSRYLVKRTGEKVFLECVQDMDHENMFWYRQDPGLGLRLIYFSYDVKMKEKGDIPEGYSVSREKKERFSLILESASTNQTSMYLCASSFGTSGYTGELFFGEGSRLTVL.

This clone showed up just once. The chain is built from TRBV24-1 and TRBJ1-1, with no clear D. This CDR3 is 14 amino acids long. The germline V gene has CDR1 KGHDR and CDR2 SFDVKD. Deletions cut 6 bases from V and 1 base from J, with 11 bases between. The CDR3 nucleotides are TGTGCCACCAGTAAGGAAGGAGGGAACACTGAAGCTTTCTTT. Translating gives CATSKEGGNTEAFF.

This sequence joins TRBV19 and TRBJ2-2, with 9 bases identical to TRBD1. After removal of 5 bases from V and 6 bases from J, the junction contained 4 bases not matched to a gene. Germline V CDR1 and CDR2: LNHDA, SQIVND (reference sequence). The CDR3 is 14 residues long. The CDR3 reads CASSWDRDSGELFF. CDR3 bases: TGTGCCAGTAGTTGGGACAGGGATTCCGGGGAGCTGTTTTTT.

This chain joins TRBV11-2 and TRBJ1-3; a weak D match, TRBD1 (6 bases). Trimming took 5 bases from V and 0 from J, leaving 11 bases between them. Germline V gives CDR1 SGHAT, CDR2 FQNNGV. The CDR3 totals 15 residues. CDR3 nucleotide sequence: TGTGCCAGCAGCCCCGGACAGAGCTCTGGAAACACCATATATTTT. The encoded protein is CASSPGQSSGNTIYF.